The 29 T cell receptor beta chains presented below share a single source sample, sequenced in a study of T-cell reconstitution after alpha-beta-depleted transplantation in children. Unique molecular identifiers were incorporated when the TCRbeta library was constructed. A single record per CDR3 protein comes from TCRdb applying MiXCR to the PCR reads. The repertoire holds 200,000 to 300,000 distinct CDR3 sequences, with 20% to 30% as singletons. This sample comprised PBMCs, mostly from graft donor cells, obtained 360 days after TCRalphabeta/CD19-depleted stem cell transplant. Receptors originate from a female patient between 2 and 10 years old who had a stem cell transplant for congenital amegakaryocytic thrombocytopenia, so the T cells may come from the graft donor.

This chain links TRBV18 with TRBJ1-2; D is ambiguous. V was pared by 3 bases and J by 4 bases, with 9 bases between. Germline values: CDR1 KGHSH, CDR2 LQKENI. The CDR3 spans 13 residues. CDR3 bases: TGTGCCAGCTCACCCGAGAGATCCTATGGCTACACCTTC. It is translated as CASSPERSYGYTF.

This clonotype was seen a few times. The chain uses TRBV6-5 and TRBJ2-1; D unclear. This CDR3 comprises 13 residues. Germline assignment: CDR1 MNHEY and CDR2 SVGAGI. V lost 5 bases and J 8 bases, leaving 13 bases between the germline ends. CDR3 nucleotide sequence: TGTGCCAGCAGTACCACTAATGTTGATGAGCAGTTCTTC. This translates into CASSTTNVDEQFF.

The chain combines TRBV4-1 with TRBJ2-1; 7 bases line up with TRBD1. Germline CDR1 is MGHRA and CDR2 is YSYEKL. This CDR3 region has 18 residues. V shed 3 bases, J shed 0 bases, and the junction held 11 bases outside the gene matches. The CDR3 coding sequence is TGCGCCAGCAGCCAGTGGACAGGTCCCCTTAGCTCCTACAATGAGCAGTTCTTC. It translates to CASSQWTGPLSSYNEQFF.

This clonotype appeared many times. The chain has TRBV3-1 and TRBJ2-5; 11 bases are a match to TRBD2. After removal of 1 base from V and 4 bases from J, the junction contained 2 bases not matched to a gene. The CDR3 totals 15 residues. CDR1 and CDR2 (germline): LGHDT, YNNKEL (reference sequence). DNA for the CDR3: TGTGCCAGCAGCCAAGGACTAGCGGGGCTAGAGACCCAGTACTTC. Translated, it gives CASSQGLAGLETQYF.

This clonotype was counted only a few times. The V and J genes are TRBV18 and TRBJ2-7; 9 bases match TRBD2. CDR3 length: 15 amino acids. CDR1 and CDR2 (germline): KGHSH, LQKENI. Unmatched junction bases numbered 5, after V lost 2 bases and J lost 3 bases. CDR3 sequence: CASSPGGRAVYEQYF. CDR3 in DNA: TGTGCCAGCTCACCAGGCGGGAGGGCCGTCTACGAGCAGTACTTC. Variable domain in full (rest from reference TRBV18 and TRBJ2-7): NAGVMQNPRHLVRRRGQEARLRCSPMKGHSHVYWYRQLPEEGLKFMVYLQKENIIDESGMPKERFSAEFPKEGPSILRIQQVVRGDSAAYFCASSPGGRAVYEQYFGPGTRLTVT.

In this sample, this clonotype turned up a few times. This sequence joins TRBV5-1 and TRBJ2-7, with D unresolved. Germline CDR1 reads SGHRS; CDR2 reads YFSETQ. The CDR3 is 17 amino acids. V was clipped by 1 base and J by 3 bases, with 20 bases between them. The chain's CDR3 is CASSLNWRTPLSYEQYF. The CDR3 bases are TGCGCCAGCAGCTTGAATTGGAGAACGCCGCTTAGCTACGAGCAGTACTTC.

The chain links TRBV3-1 to TRBJ1-1; tentatively, D is TRBD1 (5 bases). Germline values: CDR1 LGHDT, CDR2 YNNKEL (reference sequence). V dropped 3 bases and J dropped 0 bases, with 14 bases sitting between them. The CDR3 covers 16 residues. CDR3 residues: CASSQNLGRLNTEAFF. The CDR3 coding sequence is TGTGCCAGCAGCCAGAACCTGGGACGATTGAACACTGAAGCTTTCTTT.

This clonotype was counted ten times or more. The chain employs TRBV21-1 and TRBJ2-1; the D call in the table, TRBD2, was not verified against the DNA. TRBV21-1 is a pseudogene locus. The CDR3 is 17 residues long. CDR3 coding DNA: TGTGCCAGCAGCACCTCGGGGGCTAGCGGGAGGAAGGATGAGCAGTTCTTC. It specifies CASSTSGASGRKDEQFF.

This clonotype showed up just a few times. The chain has TRBV10-3 and TRBJ2-5; D may be TRBD1 or TRBD2 (5 bases each). The CDR3 has 16 amino acids. V was shortened by 0 bases and J by 4 bases, with 15 bases between the two germline ends. CDR1 is ENHRY, CDR2 SYGVKD, per germline. CDR3 sequence reads: CAISESPGIGAETQYF. The DNA of the CDR3 is TGTGCCATCAGTGAGTCCCCGGGGATCGGGGCAGAGACCCAGTACTTC.

J is TRBJ1-4 and V is TRBV20-1; 9 nucleotides agree with TRBD1. The germline CDR1 and CDR2 sequences are DFQATT and SNEGSKA (reference sequence). This CDR3 is 13 amino acids long. V was pared by 6 bases and J by 4 bases, with 3 bases of the junction left unmatched. CDR3 DNA: TGCAGTGCAAACAGGGGGCTTAATGAAAAACTGTTTTTT. Translation gives CSANRGLNEKLFF.

The chain uses TRBV12-3 or TRBV12-4 and TRBJ1-5; the D is unclear. Trimming left V 7 bases short and J 5 bases short, with 18 bases between. This CDR3 region has 15 residues. The CDR3 nucleotides are TGTGCCAGCACGGAGGACGGGCGGTCGGATCAGCCCCAGCATTTT. Its translation is CASTEDGRSDQPQHF.

The chain couples TRBV20-1 to TRBJ2-3; D might be TRBD1 (5 bases). The length of the CDR3 is 14 residues. Germline CDR1 DFQATT, CDR2 SNEGSKA (reference sequence). V was clipped by 5 bases and J by 6 bases, with 18 bases between them. CDR3 in amino acids: CSASQVLMGDTQYF. CDR3 nucleotides: TGCAGTGCTTCACAGGTTCTGATGGGTGATACGCAGTATTTT.

V usage is TRBV27 and J usage is TRBJ2-7, with unresolved D. Germline V gene sequence: CDR1 MNHEY, CDR2 SMNVEV (reference sequence). There are 13 residues in the CDR3. V was trimmed by 0 bases and J by 3 bases, leaving 6 bases between them. The CDR3 is CASSLSTNYEQYF. The DNA for the CDR3 is TGTGCCAGCAGTTTATCGACGAACTACGAGCAGTACTTC.

This clonotype came up a few times. The genes are TRBV28 and TRBJ1-2, with D unresolved. The CDR3 has 16 amino acids. Trimming removed 3 bases at V and 4 bases at J, with 18 bases between. Germline values: CDR1 MDHEN, CDR2 SYDVKM. As DNA, the CDR3 is TGTGCCAGCAGTTTCACACGGGAATTGGATAGCTATGGCTACACCTTC. Its translation: CASSFTRELDSYGYTF.

Only a few counts were recorded for this clonotype. The gene calls are TRBV20-1 and TRBJ2-1; D may be TRBD2 (6 bases). The germline V gene has CDR1 DFQATT and CDR2 SNEGSKA (reference sequence). This CDR3 is built from 14 residues. The V end lost 7 bases, the J end lost 2 bases, and 15 bases lay between the germline ends. The CDR3 loop is CSGQGLQTYNEQFF. CDR3 DNA: TGCAGTGGCCAGGGACTTCAAACCTACAATGAGCAGTTCTTC.

The rearrangement joins TRBV12-3 or TRBV12-4 to TRBJ1-1, with 10 bases that match TRBD1. The junction had 3 bases not matched to a gene; V was cut back by 4 bases and J by 4 bases. The CDR3 spans 14 residues. CDR3 in amino acids: CASSSTGGGTEAFF. The CDR3 DNA follows: TGTGCCAGCAGTTCGACAGGGGGCGGCACTGAAGCTTTCTTT.

The CDR3 region is CATRDGFNTEAFF. For the CDR3, the DNA is TGTGCCACCAGGGACGGCTTTAACACTGAAGCTTTCTTT. J is TRBJ1-1 and V is TRBV15, with D unclear. The V end was cut by 6 bases, the J end by 2 bases, with 10 bases between. Looked up from germline, CDR1 is LNHNV and CDR2 is YYDKDF (reference sequence). The CDR3 extends over 13 amino acids.

V usage is TRBV7-2 and J usage is TRBJ2-7, with D possibly TRBD2 on 5 matching bases. Trimming stripped 6 bases from V and 0 bases from J, with 15 bases between. The CDR3 covers 15 residues. The germline gives CDR1 SGHTA, CDR2 FQGNSA. In nucleotides, the CDR3 is TGTGCCAGCAGGAGGGAAAAATGGAGCTCCTACGAGCAGTACTTC. Translation gives CASRREKWSSYEQYF.

This clonotype was detected only a few times. The J gene is TRBJ1-2, the V gene TRBV6-1; the D is unclear. Trimming took 6 bases from V and 7 from J, leaving 15 bases between them. CDR1 MNHNS and CDR2 SASEGT come from the germline V gene. The CDR3 has 13 residues. For the CDR3, the DNA is TGTGCCAGCAGCCAGAGTACATGGGGTGGCTACACCTTC. It codes for CASSQSTWGGYTF.

This clonotype was seen repeatedly, ten times or more. This sequence joins TRBV29-1 and TRBJ2-5; D unresolved. Trimming removed 4 bases at V and 1 base at J, with 7 bases between. The germline gives CDR1 SQVTM, CDR2 ANQGSEA. CDR3 length: 12 amino acids. The CDR3 bases are TGCAGCGTTGGTGGCACCCAAGAGACCCAGTACTTC. This codes for CSVGGTQETQYF.

This clonotype was recorded at least ten times. This chain joins TRBV12-3 or TRBV12-4 and TRBJ1-5; maybe TRBD1 (5 bases). This CDR3 contains 12 residues. Trimming removed 10 bases from V and 7 bases from J, with 14 bases in between. CDR3: CATQAPWQPQHF. The DNA for the CDR3 is TGTGCCACACAGGCCCCATGGCAGCCCCAGCATTTT.

This clonotype was detected ten times or more. The chain combines TRBV4-2 with TRBJ1-5, with D perhaps TRBD1 (6 bases). The CDR3 is 15 residues long. Trimming removed 2 bases at V and 5 bases at J, with 13 bases between. Germline loops: CDR1 LGHNA, CDR2 YNFKEQ. CDR3 in amino acids: CASSQIQGYHQPQHF. The CDR3 nucleotides read TGTGCCAGCAGCCAAATACAGGGTTATCATCAGCCCCAGCATTTT.

This chain connects TRBV29-1 to TRBJ2-3; 8 bases fit TRBD2. The germline CDR1 and CDR2 sequences are SQVTM and ANQGSEA. Losses at the gene ends were 4 bases for V and 1 base for J; bases not matched to a gene: 13. There are 17 residues in the CDR3. The CDR3 DNA is TGCAGCGTTGTCAAAAGCGGGAGTCCGATGGGCACAGATACGCAGTATTTT. It is translated as CSVVKSGSPMGTDTQYF.

This clonotype occurred a few times. The chain has TRBV4-1 and TRBJ1-1, with D uncertain. The V end was cut by 7 bases, the J end by 1 base, with 13 bases between. The CDR3 runs 14 residues. The V gene's germline CDR1 is MGHRA and CDR2 YSYEKL. CDR3 protein: CASTSVQRNTEAFF. The DNA for the CDR3 is TGCGCCAGCACCTCGGTACAGCGGAACACTGAAGCTTTCTTT.

This clonotype was seen a handful of times. In DNA, the CDR3 is TGTGCCATCAGTGCGGGTCTAGCGGGCTACAATGAGCAGTTCTTC. Translating gives CAISAGLAGYNEQFF. This chain joins TRBV10-3 and TRBJ2-1; TRBD2 aligns across 8 bases. V trimming: 4 bases; J trimming: 3 bases; junction bases outside the gene matches: 5. Germline assignment: CDR1 ENHRY and CDR2 SYGVKD. This CDR3 contains 15 residues.

This clonotype was detected many times. This chain uses TRBV12-3 or TRBV12-4 with TRBJ2-6; unclear D gene. This CDR3 contains 13 residues. Deletions cut 4 bases from V and 2 bases from J, with 3 bases between. Here the CDR3 DNA reads TGTGCCAGCAGTTCTGCTGGGGCCAACGTCCTGACTTTC. Translating gives CASSSAGANVLTF.

V gene TRBV20-1 combines with J gene TRBJ2-1; 8 bases align to TRBD2. Germline CDR1 DFQATT, CDR2 SNEGSKA (reference sequence). The CDR3 is 16 amino acids. With 8 bases clipped from V and 6 bases from J, the junction kept 18 bases outside the gene matches. CDR3 protein: CSKIFTSGGRGNEQFF. Written as DNA, the CDR3 is TGCAGTAAAATATTCACGAGCGGGGGTCGAGGCAATGAGCAGTTCTTC.

The V and J genes are TRBV20-1 and TRBJ2-7; the D call may be TRBD1 or TRBD2 (5 bases each). Germline values: CDR1 DFQATT, CDR2 SNEGSKA (reference sequence). CDR3 length: 13 amino acids. V dropped 3 bases and J dropped 7 bases, with 16 bases sitting between them. CDR3 bases: TGCAGTGCTAGTACGGGGCCACCTCGGGAGCAGTACTTC. As protein: CSASTGPPREQYF.

The chain combines TRBV30 with TRBJ2-2, with D perhaps matching TRBD1 (5 bases). The V and J ends lost 1 base and 6 bases respectively, with 6 bases between them. The CDR3 runs 12 residues. CDR1 GTSNPN and CDR2 SVGIG come from the germline V gene (reference sequence). CDR3 DNA: TGTGCCTGGAGTGAAGGGGCCGGGGAGCTGTTTTTT. Its protein is CAWSEGAGELFF.